This record covers a single TCR beta chain. The source of the sample is a study of T cell changes during pregnancy in multiple sclerosis. Here immunoSEQ multiplex PCR was the method, and the copy in TCRdb shows in-frame clones only, minus some. The sample lists tens of thousands of clones, roughly nine tenths seen once, with 2.5% to 3.5% in the top ten. V lost 2 bases and J lost 7, with 12 bases in between. The CDR3 sequence is 15 residues long. The germline V gene has CDR1 SGHAT and CDR2 FQNNGV. The source is a female donor in good health, enrolled as a control in a pregnancy study. The sequencing used CD4+ T cells from peripheral blood mononuclear cells, collected in the third trimester of pregnancy. The rearrangement links TRBV11-2 to TRBJ1-6; unclear D gene. CDR3 sequence: CASSLNPGVNSPLHF. The CDR3 nucleotides read TGTGCCAGCAGCTTAAACCCAGGCGTCAATTCACCCCTCCACTTT. Full variable domain (outside the CDR3, taken from reference TRBV11-2 and TRBJ1-6): EAGVAQSPRYKIIEKRQSVAFWCNPISGHATLYWYQQILGQGPKLLIQFQNNGVVDDSQLPKDRFSAERLKGVDSTLKIQPAKLEDSAVYLCASSLNPGVNSPLHFGNGTRLTVT.